A selection of T cell receptor beta chains follows, all from one sample in a study of CD8 T cells in Susac syndrome. TCRdb analysed the immunoSEQ multiplex PCR reads with MiXCR anew, one entry per CDR3 protein. Of about 240,000 distinct CDR3 sequences in the sample, 90% to 96% are singletons; the top ten hold approximately 0.1%. Sequencing input: CD4+ T cells from PBMCs. The source is a human donor with Susac syndrome. CDR3s include the opening cysteine and the closing phenylalanine or tryptophan. Fields, in order: D gene, clone size, J gene, V gene, CDR3 protein, CDR3 DNA. A D gene is named only where the DNA matches it firmly. Clone size, where shown, is once, few, many, or a class for clones that have expanded.

>-|-|TRBJ2-7|TRBV29-1
CSPSRFLGSRYEQYF
TGCAGCCCTTCACGGTTCCTCGGGTCCCGCTACGAGCAGTACTTC
>-|-|TRBJ1-1|TRBV3-1
CASSRRGPRANTEAFF
TGTGCCAGCAGCCGCCGGGGTCCACGCGCCAACACTGAAGCTTTCTTT
>-|-|TRBJ2-7|TRBV18
CASSPPRSFSYEQYF
TGTGCCAGCTCACCACCGCGGTCTTTCTCCTACGAGCAGTACTTC
>-|once|TRBJ2-7|TRBV15
CATSRDVDRVGHEQYF
TGTGCCACCAGCAGAGATGTGGACAGAGTAGGACACGAGCAGTACTTC
>-|-|TRBJ2-1|TRBV7-3
CASSKGGLLEDEQFF
TGTGCCAGCAGCAAGGGGGGACTCCTCGAGGATGAGCAGTTCTTC
>-|-|TRBJ1-5|TRBV20-1
CSARIGQPQHF
TGCAGTGCTCGAATCGGTCAGCCCCAGCATTTT
>-|-|TRBJ2-7|TRBV4-2
CASSHPIPRRGSYEQYF
TGTGCCAGCAGCCACCCGATCCCGCGCAGAGGGAGTTACGAGCAGTACTTC
>TRBD2|-|TRBJ2-5|TRBV20-1
CSASPRTRGETQYF
TGCAGTGCTAGCCCCAGGACTAGAGGGGAGACCCAGTACTTC
>-|-|TRBJ2-7|TRBV20-1
CSPAKPTYEQYF
TGCAGTCCTGCTAAGCCCACCTACGAGCAGTACTTC
>-|-|TRBJ1-2|TRBV15
CATSNVLGYGYTF
TGTGCCACCAGTAACGTTTTGGGGTATGGCTACACCTTC
>-|-|TRBJ2-1|TRBV20-1
CSAPGNNEQFF
TGCAGTGCCCCGGGGAACAATGAGCAGTTCTTC
>-|-|TRBJ1-1|TRBV30
CAGKVGTEAFF
TGTGCCGGCAAAGTAGGCACTGAAGCTTTCTTT
>-|-|TRBJ2-1|TRBV7-9
CASSLATDTNEQFF
TGTGCCAGCAGCTTAGCGACAGATACCAATGAGCAGTTCTTC
>-|-|TRBJ2-7|TRBV5-1
CASSSGVREYF
TGCGCCAGCAGCTCCGGTGTTCGGGAGTACTTC
>TRBD2|-|TRBJ2-1|TRBV3-1
CASTPLGGRQFF
TGTGCCAGCACCCCGCTGGGAGGGCGGCAGTTCTTC
>TRBD2|once|TRBJ2-1|TRBV19
CASSIGRGSYNEQFF
TGTGCCAGTAGTATTGGGAGGGGATCCTACAATGAGCAGTTCTTC
>-|-|TRBJ2-7|TRBV15
CATSRDPETVTYEQYF
TGTGCCACCAGCAGAGATCCAGAGACAGTGACCTACGAGCAGTACTTC
>-|-|TRBJ1-2|TRBV3-1
CASSQDPGLANYGYTF
TGTGCCAGCAGCCAAGATCCAGGCCTAGCTAACTATGGCTACACCTTC
>-|-|TRBJ1-1|TRBV20-1
CSAARRGAWDTEAFF
TGCAGTGCAGCTCGGCGGGGGGCTTGGGACACTGAAGCTTTCTTT
>-|-|TRBJ2-3|TRBV6-6
CATGTGTQYF
TGTGCCACCGGTACGGGTACGCAGTATTTT
>TRBD2|-|TRBJ2-4|TRBV27
CASSLRQGGSIQYF
TGTGCCAGCAGTTTGAGGCAGGGCGGGAGCATTCAGTACTTC
>TRBD2|-|TRBJ2-7|TRBV3-1
CASSQRTPGLAGEEQYF
TGTGCCAGCAGCCAACGGACGCCGGGACTAGCGGGAGAAGAGCAGTACTTC
>TRBD2|-|TRBJ2-1|TRBV12-3/TRBV12-4
CASSVTSGRGLYNEQFF
TGTGCCAGCAGTGTTACTAGCGGGAGAGGTCTCTACAATGAGCAGTTCTTC
>TRBD2|-|TRBJ2-1|TRBV4-1
CASSQVGLAGEQFF
TGCGCCAGCAGCCAAGTAGGACTAGCGGGAGAGCAGTTCTTC
>-|-|TRBJ2-4|TRBV12-3/TRBV12-4
CASSPWTKAKNIQYF
TGTGCCAGCAGTCCTTGGACTAAGGCCAAAAACATTCAGTACTTC
>TRBD2|-|TRBJ2-1|TRBV24-1
CATSDLGLADYNEQFF
TGTGCCACCAGTGACCTGGGACTAGCGGATTACAATGAGCAGTTCTTC
>-|-|TRBJ2-3|TRBV29-1
CSVRVTAGDTQYF
TGCAGCGTTCGGGTCACAGCGGGAGATACGCAGTATTTT